The 10 T cell receptor beta chains below come from one sample, sequenced in a study of blood T cell repertoires in COVID-19. Profiled with immunoSEQ multiplex PCR; TCRdb holds only in-frame clones, not every one. The sample shows 13,000 to 15,000 clones, over 80% of them seen only once. Sequencing was done on a sample of peripheral blood. The receptors come from a human donor with active COVID-19. The donor label of this sample is uncertain.

The rearrangement links TRBV30 to TRBJ1-2; weak D call: TRBD1 (5 bases). Trimming cost V 2 bases and J 7 bases, with 14 bases left between them. CDR3 size: 13 residues. Germline V gene lookup returns CDR1 GTSNPN and CDR2 SVGIG (reference sequence). The CDR3 here is CAWSSPGGGGYTF. CDR3 DNA sequence: TGTGCCTGGAGTTCTCCGGGGGGGGGTGGCTACACCTTC.

The chain couples TRBV5-6 to TRBJ2-1, with D uncertain. CDR3 length: 13 amino acids. Germline lookup yields CDR1 SGHDT and CDR2 YYEEEE. With 3 bases removed from V and 9 bases from J, the gap between germline ends came to 13 bases. The CDR3 spells CASSSKPVREQFF. For the CDR3, the DNA is TGTGCCAGCAGCTCAAAGCCCGTTCGTGAGCAGTTCTTC. The whole variable domain, remainder taken from reference TRBV5-6 and TRBJ2-1, is DAGVTQSPTHLIKTRGQQVTLRCSPKSGHDTVSWYQQALGQGPQFIFQYYEEEERQRGNFPDRFSGHQFPNYSSELNVNALLLGDSALYLCASSSKPVREQFFGPGTRLTVL.

The rearrangement links TRBV30 to TRBJ1-2; D is possibly TRBD1 (5 bases). V was shortened by 3 bases and J by 8 bases, with 28 bases between the two germline ends. The CDR3 contains 17 residues. Per the germline V gene, CDR1 is GTSNPN and CDR2 is SVGIG (reference sequence). The CDR3 loop reads CAWRMKTDRKRTRGYTF. CDR3 bases: TGTGCCTGGAGAATGAAAACAGATAGGAAACGGACACGGGGCTACACCTTC.

The chain combines TRBV6-5 with TRBJ2-7; 9 nucleotides line up with TRBD1. Losses at the gene ends were 0 bases for V and 5 bases for J; bases not matched to a gene: 5. The CDR3 is 15 residues long. From germline, CDR1 is MNHEY and CDR2 SVGAGI. The CDR3 bases are TGTGCCAGCAGTTACTCGGGGGGACAGGGCAACGAGCAGTACTTC. Amino acid sequence: CASSYSGGQGNEQYF.

The chain couples TRBV5-4 to TRBJ1-1; no definite D call. Germline V gene sequence: CDR1 SGHNT, CDR2 YYREEE (reference sequence). With 0 bases removed from V and 3 bases from J, the gap between germline ends came to 12 bases. There are 15 residues in the CDR3. The CDR3 region has the DNA TGTGCCAGCAGCTTGGCCAAGGGAGCGCACACTGAAGCTTTCTTT. It translates to CASSLAKGAHTEAFF.

This chain joins TRBV12-3 or TRBV12-4 and TRBJ2-2; no clear D. The CDR3 contains 13 residues. With 5 bases removed from V and 1 base from J, the gap between germline ends came to 5 bases. In DNA form, the CDR3 reads TGTGCCAGCAGTACAATGAACACCGGGGAGCTGTTTTTT. This gives the protein CASSTMNTGELFF.

The chain uses TRBV5-1 and TRBJ2-7; a weak D match, TRBD2 (5 bases). Germline CDR1 reads SGHRS; CDR2 reads YFSETQ. V gave up 4 bases and J gave up 3 bases, with 11 bases separating them. The CDR3 spans 13 residues. The CDR3 here is CASSQNSGYEQYF. The CDR3 DNA reads TGCGCCAGCAGCCAAAACAGCGGCTACGAGCAGTACTTC.

This chain joins TRBV11-2 and TRBJ2-6; tentatively, D is TRBD1 (5 bases). Trimming took off 1 base at V and 2 bases at J, with 9 bases between the two ends. This CDR3 is 16 amino acids long. Germline CDR1 and CDR2: SGHAT and FQNNGV. The DNA for the CDR3 is TGTGCCAGCAGCTTAGCGGCAGGGACTGGGGCCAACGTCCTGACTTTC. As protein: CASSLAAGTGANVLTF.

V usage is TRBV14 and J usage is TRBJ2-4, with 7 bases that match TRBD2. This CDR3 comprises 16 residues. Per the germline V gene, CDR1 is SGHDN and CDR2 is FVKESK. The V gene end was trimmed by 0 bases and the J gene end by 2 bases; junction bases not matched to a gene: 4. The CDR3 coding sequence is TGTGCCAGCAGCCAAGAAACGGGAGGTTCCAAAAACATTCAGTACTTC. This gives the protein CASSQETGGSKNIQYF.

V gene TRBV5-1 combines with J gene TRBJ1-2, with D uncertain. CDR3 length equals 13 residues. CDR1 is SGHRS and CDR2 is YFSETQ in the germline V gene. V was cut by 4 bases and J by 3 bases, with 10 bases left in between. CDR3 nucleotides: TGCGCCAGCAGCATGACACTAGACTATGGCTACACCTTC. Its translation is CASSMTLDYGYTF.